The T cell receptor (beta chain) described here comes from a study of cytomegalovirus exposure and HLA in healthy donors. On the study more broadly: For the roughly 390 genotyped donors, approximately 82% fell within the Caucasian-associated ancestry cluster.

PCR involved 60 Vbeta and 13 Jbeta primers. Clones were sequenced by immunoSEQ multiplex PCR, and TCRdb holds only the in-frame ones, with some missing. This sample yields around 150,000 clones, of which 80% to 90% are seen a single time; around 6.7% belongs to the top ten. The CDR3 has 18 residues. V lost 5 bases and J lost 3, with 23 bases in between. Germline values: CDR1 SGHTA, CDR2 FQGNSA. With respect to this clone: Its antigen is currently unknown.

The study, taken as a whole, reports: Analysis performed later showed TCR beta chains linked to HLA being more clonally expanded than equally common others. In an earlier analysis, in about 530 donors, most V segments appeared productive either ~90% or ~30% of the time. Immune exposure information available was restricted to CMV serostatus.

This rearrangement joins TRBV7-2 to TRBJ1-3; D not resolved. The origin of this receptor is a woman between 25 and 40 years old in good health and CMV-seropositive. Sequenced: PBMCs. The CDR3 here is CASSRPTHRALYGNTIYF. The CDR3 DNA follows: TGTGCCAGCAGCCGACCCACGCACAGAGCCCTCTATGGAAACACCATATATTTT.